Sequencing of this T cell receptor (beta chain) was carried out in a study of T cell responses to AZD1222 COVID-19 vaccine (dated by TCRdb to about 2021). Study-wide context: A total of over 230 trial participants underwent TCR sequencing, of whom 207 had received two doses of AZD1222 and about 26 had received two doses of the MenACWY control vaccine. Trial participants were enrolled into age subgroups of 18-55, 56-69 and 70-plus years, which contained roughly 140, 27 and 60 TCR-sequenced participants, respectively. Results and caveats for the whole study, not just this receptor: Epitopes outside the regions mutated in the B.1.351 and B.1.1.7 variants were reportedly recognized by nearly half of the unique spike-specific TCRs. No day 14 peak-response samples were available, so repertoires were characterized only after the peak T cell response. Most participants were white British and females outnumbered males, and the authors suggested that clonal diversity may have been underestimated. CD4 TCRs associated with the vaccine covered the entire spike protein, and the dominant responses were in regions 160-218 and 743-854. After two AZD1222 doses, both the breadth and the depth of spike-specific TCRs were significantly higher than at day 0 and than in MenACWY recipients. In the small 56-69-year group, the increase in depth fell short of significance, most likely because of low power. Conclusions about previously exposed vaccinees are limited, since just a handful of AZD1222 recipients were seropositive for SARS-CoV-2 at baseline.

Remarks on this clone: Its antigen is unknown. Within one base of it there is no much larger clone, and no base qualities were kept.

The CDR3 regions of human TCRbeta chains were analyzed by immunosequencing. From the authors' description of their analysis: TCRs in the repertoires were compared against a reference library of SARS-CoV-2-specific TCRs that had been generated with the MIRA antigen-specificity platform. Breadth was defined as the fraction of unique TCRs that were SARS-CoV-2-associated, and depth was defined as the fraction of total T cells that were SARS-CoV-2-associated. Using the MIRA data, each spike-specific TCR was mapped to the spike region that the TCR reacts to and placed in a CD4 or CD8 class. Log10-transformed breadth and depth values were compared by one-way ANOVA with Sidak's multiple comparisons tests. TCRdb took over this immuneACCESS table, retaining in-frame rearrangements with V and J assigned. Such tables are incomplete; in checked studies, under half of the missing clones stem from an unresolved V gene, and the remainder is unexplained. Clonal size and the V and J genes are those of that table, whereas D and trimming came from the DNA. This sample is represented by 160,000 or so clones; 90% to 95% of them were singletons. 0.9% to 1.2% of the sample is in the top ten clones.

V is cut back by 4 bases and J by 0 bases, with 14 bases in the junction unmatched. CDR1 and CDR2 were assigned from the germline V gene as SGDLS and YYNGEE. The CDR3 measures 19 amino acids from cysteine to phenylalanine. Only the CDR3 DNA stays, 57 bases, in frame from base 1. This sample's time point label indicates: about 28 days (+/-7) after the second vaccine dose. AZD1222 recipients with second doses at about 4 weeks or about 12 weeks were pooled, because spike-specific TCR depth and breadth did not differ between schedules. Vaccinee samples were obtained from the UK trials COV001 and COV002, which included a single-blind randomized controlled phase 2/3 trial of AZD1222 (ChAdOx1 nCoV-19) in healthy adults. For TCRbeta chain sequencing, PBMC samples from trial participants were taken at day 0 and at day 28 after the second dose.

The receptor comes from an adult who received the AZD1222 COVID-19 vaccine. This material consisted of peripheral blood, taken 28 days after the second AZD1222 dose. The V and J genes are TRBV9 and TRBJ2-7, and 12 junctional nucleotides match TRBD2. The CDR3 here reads CASSPEASGGASLSYEQYF. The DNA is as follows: TGTGCCAGCAGCCCCGAGGCTAGCGGGGGGGCCTCACTCTCCTACGAGCAGTACTTC.